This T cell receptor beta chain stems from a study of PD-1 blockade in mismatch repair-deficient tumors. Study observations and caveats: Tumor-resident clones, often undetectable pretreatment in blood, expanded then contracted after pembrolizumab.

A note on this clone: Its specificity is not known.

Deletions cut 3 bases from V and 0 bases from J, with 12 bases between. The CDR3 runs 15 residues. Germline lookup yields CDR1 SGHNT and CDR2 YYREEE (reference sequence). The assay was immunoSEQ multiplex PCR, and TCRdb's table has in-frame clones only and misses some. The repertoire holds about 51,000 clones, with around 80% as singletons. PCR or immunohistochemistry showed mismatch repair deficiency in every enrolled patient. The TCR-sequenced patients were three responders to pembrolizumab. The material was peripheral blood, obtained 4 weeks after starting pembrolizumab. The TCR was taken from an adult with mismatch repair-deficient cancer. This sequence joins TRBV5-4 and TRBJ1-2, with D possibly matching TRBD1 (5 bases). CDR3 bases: TGTGCCAGCAGCTCGGGACGGGGAGCTAACTATGGCTACACCTTC. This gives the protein CASSSGRGANYGYTF.